The clone carrying this TCR beta chain occurred a few times. Its antigen is undetermined. RNA transcripts provided the template for amplifying TCR beta CDR3 regions. The first round was an RT-PCR with HTBI primers, and the second round was a multiplex PCR. A single record per CDR3 protein comes from TCRdb applying MiXCR to the multiplex PCR reads. This table holds over a million distinct CDR3 sequences, 35% to 40% found once. Patients newly diagnosed with hyperthyroidism, under 2 months' duration, were aged 18 to 65, the study reports. The data belong to a study of Graves' ophthalmopathy and Graves' hyperthyroidism. As for the study in general: Absence of ophthalmopathy within 18 months of follow-up defined stable hyperthyroidism.

V was clipped by 3 bases and J by 0 bases; unmatched bases: 12. Germline assignment: CDR1 SGDLS and CDR2 YYNGEE. The CDR3 consists of 18 residues. Whole-study results and caveats: Blood shared most expanded thyroid clonotypes above 0.001 frequency. At 70.59% sensitivity and 72.22% specificity, the model predicted progression of the ophthalmopathy.

The chain is built from TRBV9 and TRBJ1-1, with 9 bases identical to TRBD1. This TCR derives from an adult man with Graves' hyperthyroidism. The material sequenced was peripheral blood or thyroid tissue (not recorded which). The CDR3 spells CASSEPSGQGKLNTEAFF. DNA of the CDR3: TGTGCCAGCAGCGAGCCCTCGGGACAGGGAAAATTGAACACTGAAGCTTTCTTT.